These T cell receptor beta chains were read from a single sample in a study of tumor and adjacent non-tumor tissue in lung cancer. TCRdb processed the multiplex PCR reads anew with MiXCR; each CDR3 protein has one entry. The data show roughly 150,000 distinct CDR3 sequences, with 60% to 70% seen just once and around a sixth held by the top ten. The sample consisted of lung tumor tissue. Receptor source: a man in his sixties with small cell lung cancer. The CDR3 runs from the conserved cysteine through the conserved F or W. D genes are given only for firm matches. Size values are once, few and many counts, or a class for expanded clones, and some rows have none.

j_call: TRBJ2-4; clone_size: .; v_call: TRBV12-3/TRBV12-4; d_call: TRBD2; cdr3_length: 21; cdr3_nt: TGTGCCAGCAAGTTACGGGACTCAGGACTAGCGGGAGAGGGAACCAATAACATTCAGTACTTC; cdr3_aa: CASKLRDSGLAGEGTNNIQYF
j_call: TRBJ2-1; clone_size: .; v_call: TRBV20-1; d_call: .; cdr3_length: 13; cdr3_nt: TGCAGTCTCTCTCCTCAGGGGAAAGATGAGCAGTTCTTC; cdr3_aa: CSLSPQGKDEQFF
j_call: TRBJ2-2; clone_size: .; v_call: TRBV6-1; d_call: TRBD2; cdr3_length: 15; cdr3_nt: TGTGCCAGCACTTGGACTAGCGGGAGATTCGGGGAGCTGTTTTTC; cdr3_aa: CASTWTSGRFGELFF
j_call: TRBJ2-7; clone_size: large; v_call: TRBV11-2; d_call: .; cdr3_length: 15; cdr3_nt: TGTGCCAGCAGCTTAGCTTCTAGCGACTCCTACGAGCAGTACTTC; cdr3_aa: CASSLASSDSYEQYF
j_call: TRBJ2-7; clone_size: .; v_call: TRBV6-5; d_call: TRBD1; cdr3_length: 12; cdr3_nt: TGTGCCAACACCACGACAGGGCTCGAGGAGTACTTC; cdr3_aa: CANTTTGLEEYF
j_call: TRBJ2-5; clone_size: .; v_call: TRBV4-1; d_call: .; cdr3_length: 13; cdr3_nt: TGCGCCAGCAGCCGAACAGATGGGGAGACCCAGTACTTC; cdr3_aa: CASSRTDGETQYF
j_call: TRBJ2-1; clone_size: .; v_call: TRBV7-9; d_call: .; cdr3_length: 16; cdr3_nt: TGCGCCAGCAGCTTAGCTAGTGGCAATTCCTACAATGAGCGGTTCTTC; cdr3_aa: CASSLASGNSYNERFF
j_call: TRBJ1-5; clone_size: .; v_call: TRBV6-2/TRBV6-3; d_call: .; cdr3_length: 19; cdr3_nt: TGTGCCAGGAGCCCCGGGACGTCCTCATATCTTTATAGCAATCAGCCCCAGCATTTT; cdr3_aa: CARSPGTSSYLYSNQPQHF
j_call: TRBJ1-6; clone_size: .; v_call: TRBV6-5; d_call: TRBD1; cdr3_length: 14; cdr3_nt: TGTGCCAGCAGAAAAACAGGGGGCAGTTCACCCCTCCACTTT; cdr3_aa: CASRKTGGSSPLHF
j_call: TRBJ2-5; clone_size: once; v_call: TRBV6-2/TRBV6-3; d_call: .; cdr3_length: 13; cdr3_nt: TGTACCACCAGTCCCCTCCCTAGAGAGACCCAGTACTTC; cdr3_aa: CTTSPLPRETQYF
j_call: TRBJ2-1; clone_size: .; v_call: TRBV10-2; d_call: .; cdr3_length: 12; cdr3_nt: TGCGCCAGCAATCCCGCTAGGGAAGAGCAGTTCTTC; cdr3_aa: CASNPAREEQFF
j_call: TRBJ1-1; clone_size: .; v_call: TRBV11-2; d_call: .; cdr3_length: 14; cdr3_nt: TGTGCCGGCAGCTCCAGCTGGAAGAACACAGAAGCTTTCTTT; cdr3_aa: CAGSSSWKNTEAFF
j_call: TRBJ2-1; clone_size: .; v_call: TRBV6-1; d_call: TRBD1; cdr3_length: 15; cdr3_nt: TGTGCCAGCAGTGGCAGGGGGATGGTAATAAGTGAGCAGTTCTTC; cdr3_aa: CASSGRGMVISEQFF
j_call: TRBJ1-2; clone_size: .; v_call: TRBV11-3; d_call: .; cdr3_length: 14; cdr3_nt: TGTGCCACCAACCCCCTGGGACGGAACTATTCCTACACCTTC; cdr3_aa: CATNPLGRNYSYTF
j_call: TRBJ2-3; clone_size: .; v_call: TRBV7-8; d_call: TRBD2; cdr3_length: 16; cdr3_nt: TGTGCCAGCAGCTTACCGGCGGGAGGGGGCACAGATACGCAGTATTTT; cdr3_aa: CASSLPAGGGTDTQYF
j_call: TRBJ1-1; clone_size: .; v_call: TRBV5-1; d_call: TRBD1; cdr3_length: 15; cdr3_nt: TGCGCCAGCAGCTTGATACAGGGGATGAACATTGAAGCTTTCTTT; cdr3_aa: CASSLIQGMNIEAFF
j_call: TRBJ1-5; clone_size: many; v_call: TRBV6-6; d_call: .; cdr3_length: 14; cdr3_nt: TGTGCCAGCAGTTACTCGTGGCAGAATCAGCCCCAGCATTTT; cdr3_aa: CASSYSWQNQPQHF
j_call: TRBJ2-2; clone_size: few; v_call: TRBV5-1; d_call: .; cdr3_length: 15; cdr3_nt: TGCGCCAGCAGCTTGGCCTCAGGGGATACCGGGGAGCTGTTTTTT; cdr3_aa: CASSLASGDTGELFF
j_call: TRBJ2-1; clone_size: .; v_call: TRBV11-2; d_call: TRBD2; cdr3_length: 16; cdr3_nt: TGTGCCAGCAGCGGACTAGCGGGAGAAGGTCGGCGCGAGCAGTTCTTC; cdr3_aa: CASSGLAGEGRREQFF
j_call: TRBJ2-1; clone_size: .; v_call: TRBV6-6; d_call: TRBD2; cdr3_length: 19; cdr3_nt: TGTGCCAGCACCCCCGGGGCGGGAGGGGGCGGGAGGACCTACAATGAGCAGTTCTTC; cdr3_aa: CASTPGAGGGGRTYNEQFF
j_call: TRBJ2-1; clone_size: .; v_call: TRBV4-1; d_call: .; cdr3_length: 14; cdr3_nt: TGCGCCAGCAGCCAAGACTTTACCGTCGGGGAGCAGTTCTTC; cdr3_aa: CASSQDFTVGEQFF
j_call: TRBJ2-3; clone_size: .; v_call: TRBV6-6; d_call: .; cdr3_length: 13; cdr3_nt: TGTGCCAGCAGGTCGTGTAACACAGATACGCAGTATTTT; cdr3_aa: CASRSCNTDTQYF
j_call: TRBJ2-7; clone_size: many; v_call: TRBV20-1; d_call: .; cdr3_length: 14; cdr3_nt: TGCAGTGCTAGCCCCGGGGCCATGGGGATCGAGCAGTACTTC; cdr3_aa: CSASPGAMGIEQYF
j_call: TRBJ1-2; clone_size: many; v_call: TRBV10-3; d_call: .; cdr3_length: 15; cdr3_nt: TGTGCCATCAGTGAGTCGAGGGGCTACCGGACTGGCTACACCTTC; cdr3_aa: CAISESRGYRTGYTF
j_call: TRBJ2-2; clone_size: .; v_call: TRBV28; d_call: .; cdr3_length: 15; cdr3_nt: TGTGCCTGCTGTCCTTCCACAGGGCCAACCAGGGAGCTGTTTTTT; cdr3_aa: CACCPSTGPTRELFF
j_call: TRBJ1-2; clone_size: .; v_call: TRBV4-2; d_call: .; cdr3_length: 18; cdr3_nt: TGTGCCAGCAGCCAACCCCACGGGGGAGAGGGAGGTTCATATGGCCACACCTTC; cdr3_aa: CASSQPHGGEGGSYGHTF
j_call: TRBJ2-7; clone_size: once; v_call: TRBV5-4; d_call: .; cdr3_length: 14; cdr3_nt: TGTGCCAACAGCTTGGGGGGTGGCGTCTACGGGCAGTACTTC; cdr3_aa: CANSLGGGVYGQYF
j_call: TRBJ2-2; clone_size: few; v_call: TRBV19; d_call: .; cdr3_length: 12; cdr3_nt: TGTGCCAGTAGTCCCCGGGCCGGGGAGCTGTTTTTT; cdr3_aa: CASSPRAGELFF
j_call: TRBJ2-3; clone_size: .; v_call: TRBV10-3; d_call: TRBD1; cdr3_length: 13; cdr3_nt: TGTGCCATCAAGGGGGCTAGCACAGATACGCAGTATTTT; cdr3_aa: CAIKGASTDTQYF
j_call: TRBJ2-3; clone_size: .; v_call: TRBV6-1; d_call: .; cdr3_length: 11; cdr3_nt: TGTGCCAGCTGTGAGGCTTACACGCAGTACTTT; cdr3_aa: CASCEAYTQYF
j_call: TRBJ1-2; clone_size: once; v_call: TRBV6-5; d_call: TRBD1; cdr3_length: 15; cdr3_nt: TGTGCCAGCCCTCAACGCCAGGGACAGGGCTGGGACTACACCTTC; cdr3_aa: CASPQRQGQGWDYTF
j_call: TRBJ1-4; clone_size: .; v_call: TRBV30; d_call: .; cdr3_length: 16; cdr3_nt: TGTGCCTGGAGTGGCCTAGTAGGGACGGAGAATGAACAACTGTTTTTT; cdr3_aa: CAWSGLVGTENEQLFF
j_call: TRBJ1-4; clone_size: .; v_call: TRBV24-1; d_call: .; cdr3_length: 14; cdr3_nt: TGTGCCACCTGCTGTGAGGCAACTAATGAAAAACTGTTTTTT; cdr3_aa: CATCCEATNEKLFF
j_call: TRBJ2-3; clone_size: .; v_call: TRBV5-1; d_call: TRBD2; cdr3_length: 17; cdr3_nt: TGCGCCAGCAGCGGGGTACTAGCGGGAGCCACCGCAGATACGCAGTATTTT; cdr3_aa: CASSGVLAGATADTQYF
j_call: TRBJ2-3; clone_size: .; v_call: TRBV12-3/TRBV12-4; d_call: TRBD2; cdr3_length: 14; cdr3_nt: TGTGCCAGCAGTCGGACTAGGACGACAGATACGCAGTATTTT; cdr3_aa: CASSRTRTTDTQYF
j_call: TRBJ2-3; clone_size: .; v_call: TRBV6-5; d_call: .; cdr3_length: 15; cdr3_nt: TGTGCCAGCAGTTACATCGGGTCTAGCACAGATACGCAGTATTTT; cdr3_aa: CASSYIGSSTDTQYF
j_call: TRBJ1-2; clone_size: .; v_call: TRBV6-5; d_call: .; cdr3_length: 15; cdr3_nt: TGTGCCAGCAGTCTGCAAACCGGGACGATCTATAGCTACACCTTC; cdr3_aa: CASSLQTGTIYSYTF
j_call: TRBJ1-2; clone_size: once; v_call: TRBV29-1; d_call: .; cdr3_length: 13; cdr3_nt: TGTAGCGTTGGCCCGGCCATGGATAGGGGCTACACCTTC; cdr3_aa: CSVGPAMDRGYTF
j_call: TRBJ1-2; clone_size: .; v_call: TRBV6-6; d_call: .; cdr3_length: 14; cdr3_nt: TGTGCGAGCAGCGCAGGGACGGACCGCCATGGCTACACCTTC; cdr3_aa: CASSAGTDRHGYTF
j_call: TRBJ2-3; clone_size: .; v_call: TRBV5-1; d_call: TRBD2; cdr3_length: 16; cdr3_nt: TGCGCCAGCAGCTTTCTAGCGGGAGGTGACGCAGATACGCAGTATTTT; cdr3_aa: CASSFLAGGDADTQYF
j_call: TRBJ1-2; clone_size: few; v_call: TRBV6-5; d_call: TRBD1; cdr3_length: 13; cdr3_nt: TGTGCCTGCAGTTCTGGACAGGGACGGGGCTACACCTTC; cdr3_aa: CACSSGQGRGYTF
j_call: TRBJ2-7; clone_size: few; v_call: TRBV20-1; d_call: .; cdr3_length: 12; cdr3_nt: TGCAGTGCTAGCCGGACCGACTACGAGCAGTACTTC; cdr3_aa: CSASRTDYEQYF
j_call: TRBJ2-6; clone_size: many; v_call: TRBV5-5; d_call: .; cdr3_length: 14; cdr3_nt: TGTGCCAGCACCCTTTCGCCTGGGGCCAACGTCCTGACTTTC; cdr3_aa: CASTLSPGANVLTF
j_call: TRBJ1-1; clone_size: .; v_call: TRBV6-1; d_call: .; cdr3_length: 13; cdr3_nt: TGTGCCAGCATTAGGGTTGCGAACACTGAAGCTTTCTTT; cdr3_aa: CASIRVANTEAFF
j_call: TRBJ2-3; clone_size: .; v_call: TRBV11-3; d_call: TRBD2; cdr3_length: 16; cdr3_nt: TGTGCCAGCAGCTTAGATAGCGGGAGATCCACAGGTACGCAGTATTTT; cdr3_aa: CASSLDSGRSTGTQYF
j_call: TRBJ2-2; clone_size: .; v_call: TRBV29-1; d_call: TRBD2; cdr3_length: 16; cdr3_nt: TGCAGCGTGGGTCAGGGACTAACAGGTTACACCGGGGAGCTGTTGTTT; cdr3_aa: CSVGQGLTGYTGELLF
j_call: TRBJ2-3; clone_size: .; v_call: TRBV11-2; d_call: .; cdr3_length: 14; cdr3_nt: TGTGCGAGGAGCCTAGCTGGTGAGACAGATACGCAGTATTTT; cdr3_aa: CARSLAGETDTQYF
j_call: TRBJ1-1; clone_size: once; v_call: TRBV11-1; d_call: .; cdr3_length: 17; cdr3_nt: TGTACCAGCAGCCGCGACCCGGGACAAGGAAAAAACACTGAAGCTTTCTTT; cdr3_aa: CTSSRDPGQGKNTEAFF